One sample yielded the 2 T cell receptor beta chains listed below, sequenced in a study of blood T cell repertoires in COVID-19. Libraries were prepared by immunoSEQ multiplex PCR; TCRdb keeps only in-frame clonotypes and omits some of them. The sample lists fewer than 350,000 clones; roughly 85% were seen once. The sample consisted of PBMCs or T cells enriched from blood (not recorded which). Every receptor here comes from a woman in her fifties or sixties who had recovered from COVID-19.

V and J are TRBV19 and TRBJ1-5, with D perhaps matching TRBD1 (5 bases). Germline V gene lookup returns CDR1 LNHDA and CDR2 SQIVND (reference sequence). V gave up 3 bases and J gave up 2 bases, with 8 bases separating them. There are 14 residues in the CDR3. The CDR3 region is CASSIETGNQPQHF. The CDR3 DNA reads TGTGCCAGTAGTATTGAGACAGGCAATCAGCCCCAGCATTTT. Full variable domain (missing parts from reference TRBV19 and TRBJ1-5): DGGITQSPKYLFRKEGQNVTLSCEQNLNHDAMYWYRQDPGQGLRLIYYSQIVNDFQKGDIAEGYSVSREKKESFPLTVTSAQKNPTAFYLCASSIETGNQPQHFGDGTRLSIL.

The CDR3 here is CASSTSHGTRWYNEQFF. The CDR3 coding sequence is TGTGCCAGTAGTACCTCTCATGGGACTAGATGGTACAATGAGCAGTTCTTC. The chain combines TRBV19 with TRBJ2-1; the match to TRBD2 covers 8 bases. The CDR3 runs 17 residues. With 4 bases clipped from V and 4 bases from J, the junction kept 12 bases outside the gene matches. In germline, CDR1 is LNHDA, CDR2 SQIVND (reference sequence). Based on the CDR3 plus reference TRBV19 and TRBJ2-1, the full variable domain is DGGITQSPKYLFRKEGQNVTLSCEQNLNHDAMYWYRQDPGQGLRLIYYSQIVNDFQKGDIAEGYSVSREKKESFPLTVTSAQKNPTAFYLCASSTSHGTRWYNEQFFGPGTRLTVL.